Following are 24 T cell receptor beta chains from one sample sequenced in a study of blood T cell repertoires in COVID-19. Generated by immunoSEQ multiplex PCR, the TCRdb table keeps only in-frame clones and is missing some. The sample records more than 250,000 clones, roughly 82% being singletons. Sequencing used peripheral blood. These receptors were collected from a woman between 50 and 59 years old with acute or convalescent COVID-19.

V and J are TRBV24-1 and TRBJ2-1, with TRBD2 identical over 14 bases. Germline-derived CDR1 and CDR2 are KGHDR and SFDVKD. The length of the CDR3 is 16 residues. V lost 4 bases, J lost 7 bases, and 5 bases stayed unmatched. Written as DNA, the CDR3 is TGTGCCACCAGTGAGCCCGGGACTAGCGGGAGTAATGAGCAGTTCTTC. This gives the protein CATSEPGTSGSNEQFF.

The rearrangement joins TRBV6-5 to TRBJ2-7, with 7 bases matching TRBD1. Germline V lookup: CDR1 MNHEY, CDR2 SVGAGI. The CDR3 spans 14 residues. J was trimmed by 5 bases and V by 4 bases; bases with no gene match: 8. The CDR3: CASSSRQGSDEQYF. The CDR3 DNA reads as TGTGCCAGCAGTTCGCGACAGGGATCTGACGAGCAGTACTTC.

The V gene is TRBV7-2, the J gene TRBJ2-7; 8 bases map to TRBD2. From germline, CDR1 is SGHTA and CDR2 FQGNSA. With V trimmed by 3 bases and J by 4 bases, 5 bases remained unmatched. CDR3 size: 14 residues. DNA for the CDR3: TGTGCCAGCAGCTTGAAGGCTAGCGGGTACGAGCAGTACTTC. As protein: CASSLKASGYEQYF.

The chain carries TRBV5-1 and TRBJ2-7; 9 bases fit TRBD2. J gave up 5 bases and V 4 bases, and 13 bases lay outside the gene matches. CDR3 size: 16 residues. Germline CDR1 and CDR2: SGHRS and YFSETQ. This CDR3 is CASSPLDAGGPHEQYF. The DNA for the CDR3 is TGCGCCAGCAGCCCGTTAGATGCGGGAGGGCCGCACGAGCAGTACTTC. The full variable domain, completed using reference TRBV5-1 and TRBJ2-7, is KAGVTQTPRYLIKTRGQQVTLSCSPISGHRSVSWYQQTPGQGLQFLFEYFSETQRNKGNFPGRFSGRQFSNSRSEMNVSTLELGDSALYLCASSPLDAGGPHEQYFGPGTRLTVT.

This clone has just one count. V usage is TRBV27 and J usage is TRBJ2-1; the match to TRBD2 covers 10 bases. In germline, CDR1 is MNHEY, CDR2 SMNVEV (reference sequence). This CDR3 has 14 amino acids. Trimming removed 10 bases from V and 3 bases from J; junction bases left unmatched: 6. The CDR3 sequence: CATTSGEGYNEQFF. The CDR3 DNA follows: TGTGCCACCACTAGCGGGGAGGGCTACAATGAGCAGTTCTTC.

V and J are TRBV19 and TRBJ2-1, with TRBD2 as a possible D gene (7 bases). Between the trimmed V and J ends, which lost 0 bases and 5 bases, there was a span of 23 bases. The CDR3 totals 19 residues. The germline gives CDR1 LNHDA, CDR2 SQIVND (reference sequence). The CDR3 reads CASSIEGASGLLPDNEQFF. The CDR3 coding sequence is TGTGCCAGTAGTATAGAGGGGGCTAGCGGACTCCTCCCTGACAATGAGCAGTTCTTC.

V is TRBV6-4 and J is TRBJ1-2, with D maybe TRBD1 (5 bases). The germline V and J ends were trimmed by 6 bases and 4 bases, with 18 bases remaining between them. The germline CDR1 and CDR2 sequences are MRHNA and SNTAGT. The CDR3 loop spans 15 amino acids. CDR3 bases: TGTGCCAGCAGGTTCTCAGGGACTTTTGGCTATGGCTACACCTTC. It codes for CASRFSGTFGYGYTF.

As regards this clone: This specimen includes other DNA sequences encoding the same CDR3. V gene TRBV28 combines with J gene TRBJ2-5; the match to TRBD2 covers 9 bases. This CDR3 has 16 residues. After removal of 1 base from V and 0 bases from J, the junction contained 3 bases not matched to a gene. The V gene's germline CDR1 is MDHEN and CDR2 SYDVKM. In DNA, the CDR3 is TGTGCCAGCAGTTTATTGGCGGGGGGGAACCAAGAGACCCAGTACTTC. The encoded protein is CASSLLAGGNQETQYF.

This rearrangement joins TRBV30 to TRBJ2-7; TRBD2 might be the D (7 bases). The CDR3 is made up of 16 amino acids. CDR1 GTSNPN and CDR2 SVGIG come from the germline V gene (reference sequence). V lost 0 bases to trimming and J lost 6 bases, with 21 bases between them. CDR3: CAWSVRLKGGRSEQYF. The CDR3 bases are TGTGCCTGGAGTGTACGATTGAAGGGGGGGCGGTCCGAGCAGTACTTC.

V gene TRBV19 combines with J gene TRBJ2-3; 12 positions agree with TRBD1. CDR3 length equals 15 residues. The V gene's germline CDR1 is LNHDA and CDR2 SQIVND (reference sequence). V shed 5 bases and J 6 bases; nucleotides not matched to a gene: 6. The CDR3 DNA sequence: TGTGCCAGTAGTCCCGGGGACAGGGGGCTGGATACGCAGTATTTT. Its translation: CASSPGDRGLDTQYF.

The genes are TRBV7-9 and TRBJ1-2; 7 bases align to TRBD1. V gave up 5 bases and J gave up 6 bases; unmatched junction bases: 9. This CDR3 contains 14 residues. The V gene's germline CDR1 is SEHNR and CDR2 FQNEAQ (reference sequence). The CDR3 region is CASSHYETGNGYTF. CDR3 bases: TGTGCCAGCAGCCACTACGAGACAGGGAATGGCTACACCTTC.

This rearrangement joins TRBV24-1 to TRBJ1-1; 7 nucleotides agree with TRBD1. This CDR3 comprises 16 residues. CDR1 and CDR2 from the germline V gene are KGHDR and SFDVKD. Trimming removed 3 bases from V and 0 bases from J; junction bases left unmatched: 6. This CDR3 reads CATSDPRQGMNTEAFF. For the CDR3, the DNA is TGTGCCACCAGTGATCCGAGACAGGGTATGAACACTGAAGCTTTCTTT.

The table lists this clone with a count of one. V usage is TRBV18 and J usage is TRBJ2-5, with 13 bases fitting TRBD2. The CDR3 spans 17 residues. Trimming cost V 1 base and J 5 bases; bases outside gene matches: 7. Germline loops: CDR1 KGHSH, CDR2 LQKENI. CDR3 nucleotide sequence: TGTGCCAGCTCACCACAAACCGGGACTAGCGGGACGGAGACCCAGTACTTC. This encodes CASSPQTGTSGTETQYF.

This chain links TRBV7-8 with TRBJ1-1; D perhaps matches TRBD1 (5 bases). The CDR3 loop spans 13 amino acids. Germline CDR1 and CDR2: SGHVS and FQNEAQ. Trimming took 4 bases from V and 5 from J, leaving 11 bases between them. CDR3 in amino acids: CASSSSRATEAFF. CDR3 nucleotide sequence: TGTGCCAGCAGCTCCTCCAGGGCAACTGAAGCTTTCTTT.

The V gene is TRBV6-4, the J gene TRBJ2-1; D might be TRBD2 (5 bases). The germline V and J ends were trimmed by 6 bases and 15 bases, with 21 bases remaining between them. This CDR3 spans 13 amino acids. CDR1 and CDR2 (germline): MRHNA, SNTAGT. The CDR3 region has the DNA TGTGCCAGCAGGAATTGGTGGGATCGAGGGCTGTTCTTC. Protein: CASRNWWDRGLFF.

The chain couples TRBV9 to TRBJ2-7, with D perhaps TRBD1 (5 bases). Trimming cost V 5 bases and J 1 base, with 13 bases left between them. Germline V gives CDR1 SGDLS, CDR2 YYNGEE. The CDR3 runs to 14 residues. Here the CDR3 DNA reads TGTGCCAGCAGTTGGGAAGACAGTTCCTACGAGCAGTACTTC. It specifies CASSWEDSSYEQYF.

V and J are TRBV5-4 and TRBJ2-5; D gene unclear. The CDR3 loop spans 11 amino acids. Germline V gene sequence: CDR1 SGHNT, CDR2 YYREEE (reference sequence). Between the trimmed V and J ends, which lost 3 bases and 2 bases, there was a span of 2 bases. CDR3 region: CASSSQETQYF. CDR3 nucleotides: TGTGCCAGCAGCTCGCAAGAGACCCAGTACTTC.

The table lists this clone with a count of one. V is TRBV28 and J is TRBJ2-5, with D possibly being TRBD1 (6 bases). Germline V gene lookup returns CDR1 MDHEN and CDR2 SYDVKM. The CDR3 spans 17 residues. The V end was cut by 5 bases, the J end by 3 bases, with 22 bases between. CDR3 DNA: TGTGCCAGCAGTCACCTTGGGTTCCGGGACACCGAAGAGACCCAGTACTTC. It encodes CASSHLGFRDTEETQYF.

CDR3 residues: CASSPSGSSYNEQFF. The CDR3 DNA follows: TGTGCCAGCAGCCCAAGCGGGAGCTCCTACAATGAGCAGTTCTTC. The J gene is TRBJ2-1, the V gene TRBV7-9; 8 positions agree with TRBD2. This CDR3 is built from 15 residues. The germline gives CDR1 SEHNR, CDR2 FQNEAQ (reference sequence). J gave up 0 bases and V 5 bases, and 3 bases lay outside the gene matches. Full variable domain (missing parts from reference TRBV7-9 and TRBJ2-1): DTGVSQNPRHKITKRGQNVTFRCDPISEHNRLYWYRQTLGQGPEFLTYFQNEAQLEKSRLLSDRFSAERPKGSFSTLEIQRTEQGDSAMYLCASSPSGSSYNEQFFGPGTRLTVL.

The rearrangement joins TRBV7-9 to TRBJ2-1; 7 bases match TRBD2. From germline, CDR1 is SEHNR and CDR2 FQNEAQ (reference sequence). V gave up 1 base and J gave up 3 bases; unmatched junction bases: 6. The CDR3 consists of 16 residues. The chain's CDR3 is CASSLVPAGYYNEQFF. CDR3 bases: TGTGCCAGCAGCTTAGTTCCAGCGGGGTACTACAATGAGCAGTTCTTC.

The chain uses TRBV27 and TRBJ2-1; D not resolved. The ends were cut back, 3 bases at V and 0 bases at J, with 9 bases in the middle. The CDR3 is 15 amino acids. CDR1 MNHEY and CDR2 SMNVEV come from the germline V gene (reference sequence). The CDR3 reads CASSFLRSSYNEQFF. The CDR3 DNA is TGTGCCAGCAGTTTTTTGCGGAGCTCCTACAATGAGCAGTTCTTC.

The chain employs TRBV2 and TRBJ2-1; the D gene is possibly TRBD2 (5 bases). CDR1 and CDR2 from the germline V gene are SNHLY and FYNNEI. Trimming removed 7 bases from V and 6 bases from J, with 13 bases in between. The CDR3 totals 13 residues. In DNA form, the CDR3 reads TGTGCCAGCACCTTTTCTCGGGGCAATGAGCAGTTCTTC. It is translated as CASTFSRGNEQFF.

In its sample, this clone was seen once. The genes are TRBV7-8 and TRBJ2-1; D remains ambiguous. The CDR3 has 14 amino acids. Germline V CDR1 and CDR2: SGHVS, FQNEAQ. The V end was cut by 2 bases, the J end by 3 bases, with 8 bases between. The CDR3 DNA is TGTGCCAGCAGCTTATCCCCCGGCTACAATGAGCAGTTCTTC. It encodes CASSLSPGYNEQFF.

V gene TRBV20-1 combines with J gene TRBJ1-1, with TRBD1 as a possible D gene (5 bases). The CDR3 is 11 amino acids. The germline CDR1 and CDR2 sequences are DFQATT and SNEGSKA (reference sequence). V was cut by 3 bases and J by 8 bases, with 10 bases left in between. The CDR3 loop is CSASGQGEAFF. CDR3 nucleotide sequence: TGCAGTGCTAGTGGGCAGGGAGAAGCTTTCTTT.